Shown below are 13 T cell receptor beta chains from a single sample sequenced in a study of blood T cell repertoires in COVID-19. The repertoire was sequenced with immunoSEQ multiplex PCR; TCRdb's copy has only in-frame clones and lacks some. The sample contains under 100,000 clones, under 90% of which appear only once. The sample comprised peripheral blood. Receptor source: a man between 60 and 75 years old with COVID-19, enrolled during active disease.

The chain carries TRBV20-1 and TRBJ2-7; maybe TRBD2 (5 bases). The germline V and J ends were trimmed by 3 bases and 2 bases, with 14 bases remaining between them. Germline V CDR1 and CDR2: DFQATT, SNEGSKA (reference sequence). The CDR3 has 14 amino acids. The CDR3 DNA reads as TGCAGTGCTAGTCGAGCGGCAGAAACCTACGAGCAGTACTTC. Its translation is CSASRAAETYEQYF.

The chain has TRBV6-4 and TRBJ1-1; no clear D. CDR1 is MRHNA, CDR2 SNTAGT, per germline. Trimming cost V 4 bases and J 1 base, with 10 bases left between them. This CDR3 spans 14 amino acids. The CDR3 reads CASSAPFPNTEAFF. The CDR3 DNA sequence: TGTGCCAGCAGTGCTCCCTTCCCGAACACTGAAGCTTTCTTT.

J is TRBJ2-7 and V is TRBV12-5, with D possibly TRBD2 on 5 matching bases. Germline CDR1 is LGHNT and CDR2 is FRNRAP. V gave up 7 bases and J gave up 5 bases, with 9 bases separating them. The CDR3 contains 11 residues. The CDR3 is CASATGDEQYF. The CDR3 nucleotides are TGTGCTAGTGCCACCGGGGACGAGCAGTACTTC.

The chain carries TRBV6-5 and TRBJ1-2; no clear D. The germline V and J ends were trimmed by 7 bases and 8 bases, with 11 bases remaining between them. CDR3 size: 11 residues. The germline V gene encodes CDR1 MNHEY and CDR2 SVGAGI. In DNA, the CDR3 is TGTGCCAGCATCGGCGGATCGGGCTACACCTTC. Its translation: CASIGGSGYTF.

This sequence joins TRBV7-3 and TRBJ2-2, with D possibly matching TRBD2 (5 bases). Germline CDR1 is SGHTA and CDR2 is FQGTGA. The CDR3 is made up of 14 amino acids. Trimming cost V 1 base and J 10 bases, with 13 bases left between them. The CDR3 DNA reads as TGTGCCAGCAGCTTAATTCTAGCTTCTTTGGAGCTGTTTTTT. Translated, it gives CASSLILASLELFF.

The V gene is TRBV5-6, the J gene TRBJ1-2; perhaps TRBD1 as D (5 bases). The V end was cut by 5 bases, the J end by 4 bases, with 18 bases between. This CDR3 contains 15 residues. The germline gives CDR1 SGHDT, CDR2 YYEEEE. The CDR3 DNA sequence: TGTGCCAGCAGTTATTTTCCGGGACTCAGCTATGGCTACACCTTC. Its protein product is CASSYFPGLSYGYTF.

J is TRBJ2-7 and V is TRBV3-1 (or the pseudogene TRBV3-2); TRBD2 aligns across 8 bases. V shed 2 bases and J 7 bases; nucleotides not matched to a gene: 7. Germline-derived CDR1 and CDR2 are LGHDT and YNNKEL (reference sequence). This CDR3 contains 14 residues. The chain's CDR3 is CASSQSAGVEEQYF. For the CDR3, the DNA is TGTGCCAGCAGCCAATCAGCGGGAGTGGAGGAGCAGTACTTC.

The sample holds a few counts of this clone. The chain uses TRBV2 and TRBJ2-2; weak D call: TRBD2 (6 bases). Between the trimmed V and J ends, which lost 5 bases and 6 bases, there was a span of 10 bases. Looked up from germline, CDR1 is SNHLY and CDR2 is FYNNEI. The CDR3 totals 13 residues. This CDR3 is CASSRRGAGELFF. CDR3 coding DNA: TGTGCCAGCAGTCGGAGGGGAGCCGGGGAGCTGTTTTTT.

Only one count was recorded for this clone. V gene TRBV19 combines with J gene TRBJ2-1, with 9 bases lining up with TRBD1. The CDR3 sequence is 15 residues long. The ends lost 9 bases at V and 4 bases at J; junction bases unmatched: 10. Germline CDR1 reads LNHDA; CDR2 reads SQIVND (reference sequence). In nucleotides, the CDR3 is TGTGCCAGCACCAAACAGGGGGCGTTATACAATGAGCAGTTCTTC. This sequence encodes CASTKQGALYNEQFF.

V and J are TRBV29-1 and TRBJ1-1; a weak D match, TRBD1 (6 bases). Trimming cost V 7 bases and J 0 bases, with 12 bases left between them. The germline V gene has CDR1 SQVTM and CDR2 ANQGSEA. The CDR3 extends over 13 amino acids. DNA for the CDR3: TGCAGCGGGGGGAACAGGGTGAACACTGAAGCTTTCTTT. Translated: CSGGNRVNTEAFF.

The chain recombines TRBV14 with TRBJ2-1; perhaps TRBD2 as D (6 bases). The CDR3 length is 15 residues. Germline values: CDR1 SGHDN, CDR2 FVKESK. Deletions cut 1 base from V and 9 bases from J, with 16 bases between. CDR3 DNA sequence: TGTGCCAGCAGCCAAGTGACACGGGAGTTAGGTGAGCAGTTCTTC. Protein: CASSQVTRELGEQFF. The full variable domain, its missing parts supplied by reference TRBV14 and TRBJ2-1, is EAGVTQFPSHSVIEKGQTVTLRCDPISGHDNLYWYRRVMGKEIKFLLHFVKESKQDESGMPNNRFLAERTGGTYSTLKVQPAELEDSGVYFCASSQVTRELGEQFFGPGTRLTVL.

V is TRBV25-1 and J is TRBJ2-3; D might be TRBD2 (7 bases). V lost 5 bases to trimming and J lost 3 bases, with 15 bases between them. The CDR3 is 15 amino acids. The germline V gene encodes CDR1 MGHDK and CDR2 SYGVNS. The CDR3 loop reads CASSRGGAPTDTQYF. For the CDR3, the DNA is TGTGCCAGCAGTAGGGGGGGCGCCCCGACAGATACGCAGTATTTT.

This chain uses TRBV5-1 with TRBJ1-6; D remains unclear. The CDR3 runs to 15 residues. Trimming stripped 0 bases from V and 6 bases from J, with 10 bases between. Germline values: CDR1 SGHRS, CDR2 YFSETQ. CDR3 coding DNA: TGCGCCAGCAGCTTGGCCTTAGGGAGTAATTCACCCCTCCACTTT. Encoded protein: CASSLALGSNSPLHF.